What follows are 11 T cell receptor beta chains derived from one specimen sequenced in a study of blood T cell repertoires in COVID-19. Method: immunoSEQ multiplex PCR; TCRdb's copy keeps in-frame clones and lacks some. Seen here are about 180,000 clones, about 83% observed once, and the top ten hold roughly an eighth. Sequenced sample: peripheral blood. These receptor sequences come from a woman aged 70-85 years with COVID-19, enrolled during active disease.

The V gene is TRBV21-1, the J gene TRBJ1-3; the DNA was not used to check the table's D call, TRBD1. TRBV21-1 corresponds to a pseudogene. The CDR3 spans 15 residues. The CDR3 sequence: CASSKARSGRNTIYF. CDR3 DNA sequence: TGTGCCAGCAGCAAAGCGCGTTCAGGGCGAAACACCATATATTTT.

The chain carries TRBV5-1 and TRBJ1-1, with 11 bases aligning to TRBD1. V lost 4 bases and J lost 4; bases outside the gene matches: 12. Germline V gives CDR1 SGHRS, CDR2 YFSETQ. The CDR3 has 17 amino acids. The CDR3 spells CASSKDGTGGMGTEAFF. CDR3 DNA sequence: TGCGCCAGCAGCAAGGATGGGACAGGGGGAATGGGCACTGAAGCTTTCTTT.

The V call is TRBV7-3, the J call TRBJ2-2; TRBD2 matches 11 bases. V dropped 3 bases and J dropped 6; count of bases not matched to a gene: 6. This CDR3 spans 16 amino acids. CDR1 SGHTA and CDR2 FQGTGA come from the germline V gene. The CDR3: CASSFSRLAGPGELFF. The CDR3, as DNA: TGTGCCAGCAGCTTTAGTCGACTAGCGGGGCCCGGGGAGCTGTTTTTT.

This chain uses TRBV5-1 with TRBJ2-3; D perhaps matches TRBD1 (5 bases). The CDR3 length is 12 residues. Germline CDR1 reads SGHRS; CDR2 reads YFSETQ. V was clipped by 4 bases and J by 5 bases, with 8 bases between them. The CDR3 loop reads CASSPQGDTQYF. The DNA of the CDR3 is TGCGCCAGCAGCCCTCAGGGAGATACGCAGTATTTT.

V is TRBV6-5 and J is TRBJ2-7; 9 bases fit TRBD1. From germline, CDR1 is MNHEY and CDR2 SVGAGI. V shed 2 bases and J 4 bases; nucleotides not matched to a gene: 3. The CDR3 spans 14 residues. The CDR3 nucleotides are TGTGCCAGCAGTTACGACGGACAGGGGTACGAGCAGTACTTC. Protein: CASSYDGQGYEQYF.

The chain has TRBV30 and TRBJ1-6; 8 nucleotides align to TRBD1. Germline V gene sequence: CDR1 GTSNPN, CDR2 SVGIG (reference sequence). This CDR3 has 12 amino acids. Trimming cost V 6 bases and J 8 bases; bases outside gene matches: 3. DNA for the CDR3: TGTGCCTGTGGACAGGGTGATTCACCCCTCCACTTT. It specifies CACGQGDSPLHF.

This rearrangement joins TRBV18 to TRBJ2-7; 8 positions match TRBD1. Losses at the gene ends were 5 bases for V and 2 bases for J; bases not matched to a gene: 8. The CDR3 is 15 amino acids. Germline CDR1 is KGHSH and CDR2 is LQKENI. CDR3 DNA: TGTGCCAGCTCATCAGCAGGGGGCTCCACCTACGAGCAGTACTTC. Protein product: CASSSAGGSTYEQYF.

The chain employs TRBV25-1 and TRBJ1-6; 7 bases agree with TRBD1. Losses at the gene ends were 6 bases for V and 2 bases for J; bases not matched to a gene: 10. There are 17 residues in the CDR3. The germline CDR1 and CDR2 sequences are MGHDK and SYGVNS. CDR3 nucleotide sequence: TGTGCCAGCAGGGCCCAGACAGGGAATCCCTATAATTCACCCCTCCACTTT. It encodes CASRAQTGNPYNSPLHF.

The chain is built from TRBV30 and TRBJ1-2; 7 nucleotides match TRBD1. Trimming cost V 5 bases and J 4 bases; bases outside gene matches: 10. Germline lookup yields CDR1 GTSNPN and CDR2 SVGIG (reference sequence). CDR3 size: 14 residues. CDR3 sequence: CAWLKTGTVYGYTF. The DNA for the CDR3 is TGTGCCTGGCTTAAAACCGGGACAGTCTATGGCTACACCTTC.

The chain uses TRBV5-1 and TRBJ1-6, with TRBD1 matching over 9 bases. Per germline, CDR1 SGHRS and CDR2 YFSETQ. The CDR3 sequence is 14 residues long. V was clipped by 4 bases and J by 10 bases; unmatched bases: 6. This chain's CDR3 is CASSRGDRGSPLHF. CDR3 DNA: TGCGCCAGCAGCAGGGGCGACAGGGGGTCACCCCTCCACTTT.

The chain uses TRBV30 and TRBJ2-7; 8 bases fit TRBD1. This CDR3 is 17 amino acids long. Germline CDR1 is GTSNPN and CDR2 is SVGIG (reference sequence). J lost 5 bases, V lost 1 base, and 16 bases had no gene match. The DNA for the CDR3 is TGTGCCTGGAGTGCCAAAAAACCGGGACAGGTAGTAAACGAGCAGTACTTC. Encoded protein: CAWSAKKPGQVVNEQYF.